Listed below are T cell receptor beta chains from one sample, sequenced in a study of T cells after yellow fever vaccination. TCRdb re-derived calls from the 5' RACE reads in MiXCR, one entry per CDR3 protein. The data show hundreds of thousands of distinct CDR3 sequences, with roughly 12% seen just once and approximately 15% held by the top ten. Sequences were derived from PBMCs, sampled on the day of the yellow fever booster vaccination. The receptors come from a man in his thirties or forties who received the YFV17D yellow fever vaccine. Both conserved end residues are part of each CDR3. D genes are given only for firm matches. Clone size, where shown, is once, few, many, or a class for clones that have expanded.

J: TRBJ2-3; D: TRBD2; size: few; V: TRBV29-1; DNA: TGCAGCGTTGAAGATGGGGGACTTAGCGGGAGTCCAGATACGCAGTATTTT; CDR3: CSVEDGGLSGSPDTQYF
J: TRBJ1-1; D: .; size: .; V: TRBV29-1; DNA: TGCAGCGTTGTGCGGGTGAACACTGAAGCTTTCTTT; CDR3: CSVVRVNTEAFF
J: TRBJ2-7; D: .; size: .; V: TRBV20-1; DNA: TGCAGTGCTAGCCGGAGGGGCTACGAGCAGTACTTC; CDR3: CSASRRGYEQYF
J: TRBJ2-7; D: .; size: .; V: TRBV21-1; DNA: TGTGCCAGAAACGGGGCAAACGAGCAGTACTTC; CDR3: CARNGANEQYF
J: TRBJ2-1; D: TRBD2; size: .; V: TRBV3-1; DNA: TGTGCCAGCAGCAAGGGACTAGCGGAAAATGAGCAGTTCTTC; CDR3: CASSKGLAENEQFF
J: TRBJ2-7; D: .; size: once; V: TRBV20-1; DNA: TGCAGTGCTAGAAGGGTCACCCCTAGCGAGCAGTACTTC; CDR3: CSARRVTPSEQYF
J: TRBJ2-7; D: .; size: .; V: TRBV11-2; DNA: TGTGCCAGCAGCTTGCAGGCAGCTAAAGAAGAGCAGTACTTC; CDR3: CASSLQAAKEEQYF
J: TRBJ1-2; D: TRBD1; size: many; V: TRBV10-3; DNA: TGTGCCGCCAAACAGGGGACTAACTATGGCTACACCTTC; CDR3: CAAKQGTNYGYTF
J: TRBJ2-7; D: .; size: .; V: TRBV20-1; DNA: TGCAGTGCCAGGCCCCCCGCGGGAATGAACGAGCAGTACTTC; CDR3: CSARPPAGMNEQYF
J: TRBJ2-5; D: TRBD2; size: few; V: TRBV6-5; DNA: TGTGCCAGCAGTTACCGGACTAGCGCAGAGACCCAGTACTTC; CDR3: CASSYRTSAETQYF
J: TRBJ2-7; D: .; size: .; V: TRBV6-1; DNA: TGTGCCAGCACCTTGAACAGGGTTTCCTACGAGCAGTACTTC; CDR3: CASTLNRVSYEQYF
J: TRBJ2-7; D: TRBD1; size: .; V: TRBV6-5; DNA: TGTGCCAGCAGTTTTATCCGGGACAGGGTCGAGGAGCAGTACTTC; CDR3: CASSFIRDRVEEQYF
J: TRBJ2-2; D: .; size: .; V: TRBV7-8; DNA: TGTGCCAGCAGCTTAGTGTACGGGAACACCGGGGAGCTGTTTTTT; CDR3: CASSLVYGNTGELFF
J: TRBJ1-6; D: .; size: few; V: TRBV11-2; DNA: TGTGCCAGCACCCTGGCAGGGCCCTATAATTCACCCCTCCACTTT; CDR3: CASTLAGPYNSPLHF
J: TRBJ2-1; D: .; size: .; V: TRBV19; DNA: TGTGCCAGTAGTACCAACCCCAGGGCTGAGCAGTTCTTC; CDR3: CASSTNPRAEQFF
J: TRBJ2-7; D: TRBD2; size: .; V: TRBV12-3/TRBV12-4; DNA: TGTGCCAGCAGGGGCCCTAGCGGACCCTACGAGCAGTACTTC; CDR3: CASRGPSGPYEQYF
J: TRBJ1-5; D: .; size: few; V: TRBV20-1; DNA: TGCAGTGCTAACGGGGACCGAAATCAGCCCCAGCATTTT; CDR3: CSANGDRNQPQHF
J: TRBJ2-7; D: .; size: many; V: TRBV4-3; DNA: TGCGCCAGCAGCCAAGACATCCACTACGAGCAGTACTTC; CDR3: CASSQDIHYEQYF
J: TRBJ1-1; D: .; size: many; V: TRBV27; DNA: TGTGCCAGCAGTTCAGTGAACACTGAAGCTTTCTTT; CDR3: CASSSVNTEAFF
J: TRBJ2-2; D: .; size: .; V: TRBV7-9; DNA: TGTGCCAGCAGCTCCTCACCAGGGGCACGCGGGGAGCTGTTTTTT; CDR3: CASSSSPGARGELFF
J: TRBJ2-7; D: .; size: few; V: TRBV28; DNA: TGTGCCAGCACCCCAGGGGACGGGGGGCTGGACGAGCAGTACTTC; CDR3: CASTPGDGGLDEQYF
J: TRBJ2-1; D: .; size: .; V: TRBV24-1; DNA: TGTGCCACCAGTGATTCACGGACAGGAAGAGGAGGGGATGGGCAGTTCTTC; CDR3: CATSDSRTGRGGDGQFF
J: TRBJ2-2; D: .; size: few; V: TRBV20-1; DNA: TGCAGTGCTACCCACACCAACACCGGGGAGCTGTTTTTT; CDR3: CSATHTNTGELFF
J: TRBJ2-6; D: TRBD1; size: few; V: TRBV5-1; DNA: TGCGCCAGCAGCAAGACAGGGGAGGTATTTGGGGCCAACGTCCTGACTTTC; CDR3: CASSKTGEVFGANVLTF
J: TRBJ2-2; D: TRBD1; size: few; V: TRBV24-1; DNA: TGTGCCACCAGTGATTTCAAGAACAGGGGGAACACCGGGGAGCTGTTTTTT; CDR3: CATSDFKNRGNTGELFF
J: TRBJ2-3; D: TRBD2; size: .; V: TRBV19; DNA: TGTGCCAGTGGGCCGGGCGGGAGTTCGGATACGCAGTATTTT; CDR3: CASGPGGSSDTQYF
J: TRBJ2-3; D: .; size: .; V: TRBV29-1; DNA: TGCAGCGTTAGACTCTTTGGGGGCACAGATACGCAGTATTTT; CDR3: CSVRLFGGTDTQYF
J: TRBJ1-1; D: .; size: few; V: TRBV10-3; DNA: TGTGCCATCAGGGAAGGACAGATGGGACGGACTGAAGCTTTCTTT; CDR3: CAIREGQMGRTEAFF
J: TRBJ2-7; D: TRBD2; size: .; V: TRBV20-1; DNA: TGCAGTGCTACCAGGACTAGCGGGAGTGGCGAGCAGTACTTC; CDR3: CSATRTSGSGEQYF
J: TRBJ2-1; D: TRBD2; size: many; V: TRBV7-3; DNA: TGTGCCAGCAGCTTACGCGGGGGTAGCTCCTACAATGAGCAGTTCTTC; CDR3: CASSLRGGSSYNEQFF
J: TRBJ1-5; D: .; size: .; V: TRBV20-1; DNA: TGCAGTGCTAGCTCGAGCCAGGTCAATCAGCCCCAGCATTTT; CDR3: CSASSSQVNQPQHF
J: TRBJ2-7; D: .; size: many; V: TRBV3-1; DNA: TGTGCCAGCAGCCAAGTATTCCGGGAGCAGTACTTC; CDR3: CASSQVFREQYF
J: TRBJ2-5; D: .; size: .; V: TRBV7-9; DNA: TGTGCCAGCAGCCAGCGTTTACAGAGGCAAGAGACCCAGTACTTC; CDR3: CASSQRLQRQETQYF
J: TRBJ2-7; D: TRBD1; size: .; V: TRBV7-9; DNA: TGTGCCAGCAGCAATCAGGGGGCTTATTACGAGCAGTACTTC; CDR3: CASSNQGAYYEQYF
J: TRBJ2-5; D: TRBD1; size: .; V: TRBV15; DNA: TGTGCCACCAGCATCGGACAGGGAGGAGAGACCCAGTACTTC; CDR3: CATSIGQGGETQYF
J: TRBJ2-1; D: .; size: few; V: TRBV7-2; DNA: TGTGCCAGCAGCTCCGCCGCAACGCGGTTCTTC; CDR3: CASSSAATRFF
J: TRBJ1-5; D: TRBD1; size: .; V: TRBV25-1; DNA: TGTGCCAGCAGGGGGACAGGGATCAATCAGCCCCAGCATTTT; CDR3: CASRGTGINQPQHF
J: TRBJ2-5; D: TRBD2; size: .; V: TRBV5-4; DNA: TGTGCCAGCAGCTTTGCGACTAGCGGGACAGAGACCCAGTACTTC; CDR3: CASSFATSGTETQYF
J: TRBJ1-2; D: .; size: many; V: TRBV5-5; DNA: TGTGCCAGCAGCTGGCGGGTGGAAGGCTACACCTTC; CDR3: CASSWRVEGYTF
J: TRBJ2-7; D: .; size: few; V: TRBV12-3/TRBV12-4; DNA: TGTGCCAGCAGTTTGAGGGGCCTCGGACCCTCCTACGAGCAGTACTTC; CDR3: CASSLRGLGPSYEQYF
J: TRBJ2-3; D: TRBD2; size: few; V: TRBV10-1; DNA: TGCGCCAGCAGTGAGATGAGGGCGGGAGACCCAGATACGCAGTATTTT; CDR3: CASSEMRAGDPDTQYF
J: TRBJ2-2; D: TRBD2; size: .; V: TRBV7-6; DNA: TGTGCCAGCACCCTCGGCGGGGCTAGCGGGAACACCGGGGAGCTGTTTTTT; CDR3: CASTLGGASGNTGELFF
J: TRBJ2-2; D: .; size: many; V: TRBV10-3; DNA: TGTGCCATCAGTGAGTGGAACACCGGGGAGCTGTTTTTT; CDR3: CAISEWNTGELFF
J: TRBJ2-1; D: .; size: .; V: TRBV12-3/TRBV12-4; DNA: TGTGCCAGCAGCCCCGGGACCGCTGAGCAGTTCTTC; CDR3: CASSPGTAEQFF
J: TRBJ2-1; D: .; size: .; V: TRBV11-3; DNA: TGTGCCAGCAGCTCAGGGCTAGCGAACGGGGATGAGCAGTTCTTC; CDR3: CASSSGLANGDEQFF
J: TRBJ2-1; D: .; size: many; V: TRBV7-2; DNA: TGTGCCAGCAGCTTAGCAGCGGTGGGGTCCTACAATGAGCAGTTCTTC; CDR3: CASSLAAVGSYNEQFF
J: TRBJ2-7; D: .; size: few; V: TRBV6-5; DNA: TGTGCCAGCAGTTACTCGTTTCGGACCACAACATACGAGCAGTACTTC; CDR3: CASSYSFRTTTYEQYF
J: TRBJ2-1; D: TRBD2; size: .; V: TRBV29-1; DNA: TGCAGCGGTGGACTAGCGGGAGGTTCCTACAATGAGCAGTTCTTC; CDR3: CSGGLAGGSYNEQFF
J: TRBJ2-4; D: TRBD2; size: few; V: TRBV7-9; DNA: TGTGCCAGCAGCTTAGTGGGAGGGTCCAAAAACATTCAGTACTTC; CDR3: CASSLVGGSKNIQYF
J: TRBJ1-1; D: .; size: .; V: TRBV20-1; DNA: TGCAGTGCTAGAAGGACGGCCAGGAGAGCTTTCTTT; CDR3: CSARRTARRAFF